The rows below give T cell receptor beta chains drawn from one sample of a study of OX40 agonist ivuxolimab in advanced cancers. Clones were sequenced by immunoSEQ multiplex PCR, and TCRdb holds only the in-frame ones, with some missing. The data hold about 51,000 clones, with about 86% observed a single time. Sequenced material: CD4+ or CD8+ T cells sorted from blood, taken in a trial of the OX40 agonist ivuxolimab. These receptors originate from an adult with an advanced solid tumor such as melanoma, head and neck, liver or kidney cancer. CDR3s include the opening cysteine and the closing phenylalanine or tryptophan. Each record gives: D gene, V gene, J gene, clone size, CDR3 DNA, CDR3 protein. The D gene is left open where the match is weak. Size values are once, few and many counts, or a class for expanded clones, and some rows have none.

>-|TRBV7-2|TRBJ2-5|-
TGTGCCAGCAGCTTAGATGGGGGCCCCCAAGAGACCCAGTACTTC
CASSLDGGPQETQYF
>-|TRBV2|TRBJ1-2|-
TGTGCCAGCACCCCCGTGGGGGGATATGGCTACACCTTC
CASTPVGGYGYTF
>-|TRBV21-1|TRBJ1-1|once
TGTGCCAGCAGCCCCTCTCGAAGAACTTTCTTT
CASSPSRRTFF
>TRBD2|TRBV5-1|TRBJ2-5|-
TGCGCCAGCAGGGGGCTGAGCGGGGGCGAGACCCAGTACTTC
CASRGLSGGETQYF
>-|TRBV10-3|TRBJ1-6|-
TGTGCCATCAGCGATGACAGCTATAATTCACCCCTCCACTTT
CAISDDSYNSPLHF
>TRBD1|TRBV9|TRBJ1-6|-
TGTGCCAGCAGCCCTGGACAGGGAGGTTCACCCCTCCACTTT
CASSPGQGGSPLHF
>-|TRBV15|TRBJ1-2|once
TGTGCCACCAGCAGAGAACAACCCGGATATGGCTACACCTTC
CATSREQPGYGYTF
>-|TRBV7-9|TRBJ2-5|-
TGTGCCAGCAGCTGGGTCAGTTACCAAGAGACCCAGTACTTC
CASSWVSYQETQYF
>-|TRBV7-2|TRBJ2-7|-
TGTGCCAGCAGCTTAGGGGGTGCATCCTACGAGCAGTACTTC
CASSLGGASYEQYF
>-|TRBV6-5|TRBJ2-1|-
TGTGCCAGCAGTTACTCGGACGTTCCCTCCTACAATGAGCAGTTCTTC
CASSYSDVPSYNEQFF
>-|TRBV7-2|TRBJ2-3|-
TGTGCCAGCAGCCGCGACGTGCTCGATACGCAGTATTTT
CASSRDVLDTQYF
>TRBD2|TRBV7-3|TRBJ2-1|-
TGTGCCAGCAGCCCCGGGACTAGCACCGATGAGCAGTTCTTC
CASSPGTSTDEQFF
>TRBD2|TRBV5-4|TRBJ2-7|-
TGTGCCAGCAGCTTGGCCACGGGGCCGGGACGGACTAGTGAGCAGTACTTC
CASSLATGPGRTSEQYF
>-|TRBV7-8|TRBJ2-2|-
TGTGCCAGCAGCCAAAGGGGGGCCTTAAACACCGGGGAGCTGTTTTTT
CASSQRGALNTGELFF
>-|TRBV7-2|TRBJ2-7|few
TGTGCCAGCAGCTTAGTCCCCTACGAGCAGTACTTC
CASSLVPYEQYF
>TRBD2|TRBV5-5|TRBJ2-5|-
TGTGCCAGCAGCTTGGCCCTAGCGGAAGAGACCCAGTACTTC
CASSLALAEETQYF
>-|TRBV4-1|TRBJ2-5|-
TGCGCCAGCAGCCGGGAATGGGGTCAGGAGACCCAGTACTTC
CASSREWGQETQYF
>TRBD1|TRBV5-1|TRBJ2-1|-
TGCGCCAGCAGCTTGACAGGGGGACCGTACAATGAGCAGTTCTTC
CASSLTGGPYNEQFF
>-|TRBV14|TRBJ2-5|-
TGTGCCAGCAGCCAAGATACAGTATTCCGAGAGACCCAGTACTTC
CASSQDTVFRETQYF
>TRBD1|TRBV7-8|TRBJ1-2|once
TGTGCCAGCAGCCCAGACTACAGGGGTGGGGGCTACACCTTC
CASSPDYRGGGYTF
>-|TRBV4-2|TRBJ2-1|-
TGTGCCAGCAGCCAAGACAGAACAGAATCCTACAATGAGCAGTTCTTC
CASSQDRTESYNEQFF
>-|TRBV6-6|TRBJ2-6|-
TGTGCCAGCAGTTACGCCGACAGGGCCAACGTCCTGACTTTC
CASSYADRANVLTF
>-|TRBV4-1|TRBJ2-7|-
TGCGCCAGCAGCCAAGAGGTGGGGTCCTACGAGCAGTACTTC
CASSQEVGSYEQYF
>-|TRBV19|TRBJ1-5|-
TGTGCCAGTAGTATCCCCGGCAGGGGCTATCAGCCCCAGCATTTT
CASSIPGRGYQPQHF
>TRBD1|TRBV7-2|TRBJ1-4|-
TGTGCCAGCAGCTTTAAGGACAGGTTTAATGAAAAACTGTTTTTT
CASSFKDRFNEKLFF
>-|TRBV4-2|TRBJ2-1|-
TGTGCCAGCAGCACCACCTACAATGAGCAGTTCTTC
CASSTTYNEQFF
>-|TRBV15|TRBJ2-1|-
TGTGCCACCAGCAGAGAGGAGGGGGTACAGTTCTTC
CATSREEGVQFF
>TRBD1|TRBV11-2|TRBJ2-5|-
TGTGCCAGCAGCCAAAGTAGGGGGCGGCAAGAGACCCAGTACTTC
CASSQSRGRQETQYF
>-|TRBV12-5|TRBJ1-3|-
TGTGCTAGTGGTTTGGGAGAATCTGGAAACACCATATATTTT
CASGLGESGNTIYF
>-|TRBV6-5|TRBJ2-3|-
TGTGCCAGCCGGCCCCCTTCCACAGATACGCAGTATTTT
CASRPPSTDTQYF
>-|TRBV7-2|TRBJ2-3|once
TGTGCCAGCAGCCCGGACTCCCTCGGCACAGATACGCAGTATTTT
CASSPDSLGTDTQYF
>-|TRBV6-5|TRBJ1-1|-
TGTGCCAGCAGTTACGACACGGGCACTGAAGCTTTCTTT
CASSYDTGTEAFF
>TRBD2|TRBV19|TRBJ2-5|-
TGTGCCAGTAACCAGGGTACTAGCGGCCAAGAGACCCAGTACTTC
CASNQGTSGQETQYF